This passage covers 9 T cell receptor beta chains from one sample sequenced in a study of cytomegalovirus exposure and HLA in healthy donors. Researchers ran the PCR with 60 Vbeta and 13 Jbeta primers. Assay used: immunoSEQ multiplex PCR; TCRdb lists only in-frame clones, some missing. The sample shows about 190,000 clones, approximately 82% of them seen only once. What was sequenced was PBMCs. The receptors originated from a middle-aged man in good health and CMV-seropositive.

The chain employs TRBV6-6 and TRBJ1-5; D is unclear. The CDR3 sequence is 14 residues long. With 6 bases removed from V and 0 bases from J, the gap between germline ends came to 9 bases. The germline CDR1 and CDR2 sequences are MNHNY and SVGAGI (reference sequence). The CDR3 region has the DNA TGTGCCAGCAGCCAATGGAGTAGCAATCAGCCCCAGCATTTT. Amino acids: CASSQWSSNQPQHF.

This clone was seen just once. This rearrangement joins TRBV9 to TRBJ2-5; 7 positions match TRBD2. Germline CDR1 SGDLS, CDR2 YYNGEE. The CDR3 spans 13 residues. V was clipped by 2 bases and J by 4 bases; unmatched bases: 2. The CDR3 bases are TGTGCCAGCAGCGTGGAGCGGGGAGAGACCCAGTACTTC. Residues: CASSVERGETQYF.

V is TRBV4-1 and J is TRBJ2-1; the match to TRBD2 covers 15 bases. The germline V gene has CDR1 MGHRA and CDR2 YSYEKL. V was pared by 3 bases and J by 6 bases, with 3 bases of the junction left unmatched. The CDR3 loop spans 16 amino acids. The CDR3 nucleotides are TGCGCCAGCAGCCACGGACTAGCGGGAGGGGGCAATGAGCAGTTCTTC. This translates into CASSHGLAGGGNEQFF.

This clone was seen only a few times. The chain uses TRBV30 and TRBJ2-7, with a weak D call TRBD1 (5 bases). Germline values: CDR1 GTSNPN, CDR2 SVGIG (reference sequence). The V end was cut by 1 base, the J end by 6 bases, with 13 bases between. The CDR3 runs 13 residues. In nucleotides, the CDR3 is TGTGCCTGGAGTGCATCTCTGGGGCTCGAGCAGTACTTC. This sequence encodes CAWSASLGLEQYF.

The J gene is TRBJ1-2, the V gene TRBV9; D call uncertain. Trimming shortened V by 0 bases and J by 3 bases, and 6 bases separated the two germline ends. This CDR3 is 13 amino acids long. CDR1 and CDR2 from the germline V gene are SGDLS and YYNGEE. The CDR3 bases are TGTGCCAGCAGCGTAGATTCAGACTATGGCTACACCTTC. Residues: CASSVDSDYGYTF.

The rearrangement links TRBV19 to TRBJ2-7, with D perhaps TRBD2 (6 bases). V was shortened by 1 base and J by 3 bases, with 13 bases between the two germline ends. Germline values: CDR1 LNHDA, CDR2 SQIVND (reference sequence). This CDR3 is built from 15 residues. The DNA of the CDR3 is TGTGCCAGTAGTATAGCCCCGGGGGACCGCTACGAGCAGTACTTC. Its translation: CASSIAPGDRYEQYF.

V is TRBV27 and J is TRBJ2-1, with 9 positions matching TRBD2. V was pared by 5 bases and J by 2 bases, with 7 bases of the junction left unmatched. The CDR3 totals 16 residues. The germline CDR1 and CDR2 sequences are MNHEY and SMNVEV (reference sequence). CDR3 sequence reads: CASSAAAGGAYNEQFF. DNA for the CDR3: TGTGCCAGCAGTGCGGCAGCGGGAGGCGCCTACAATGAGCAGTTCTTC.

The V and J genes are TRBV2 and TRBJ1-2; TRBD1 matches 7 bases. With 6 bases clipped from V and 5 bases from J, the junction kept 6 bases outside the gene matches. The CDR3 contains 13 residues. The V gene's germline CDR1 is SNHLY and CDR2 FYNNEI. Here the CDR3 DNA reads TGTGCCAGCAGCCCGGGACAGTCATATGGCTACACCTTC. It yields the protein CASSPGQSYGYTF.

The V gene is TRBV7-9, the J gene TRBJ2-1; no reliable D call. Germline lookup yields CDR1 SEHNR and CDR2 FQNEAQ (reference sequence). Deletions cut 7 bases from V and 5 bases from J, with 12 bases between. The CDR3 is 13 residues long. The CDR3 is CASILNSDNEQFF. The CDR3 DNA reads TGTGCCAGCATACTGAACAGTGACAATGAGCAGTTCTTC.